This T cell receptor (beta chain) was identified in a study of T cell responses to AZD1222 COVID-19 vaccine. Study-level findings and limits: Baseline serostatus was positive in only a handful of AZD1222 recipients. Scientists sampled the repertoires only once the peak T cell response had passed.

Pooling was applied to second doses at about 4 or about 12 weeks. Germline assignment: CDR1 KGHDR and CDR2 SFDVKD. The CDR3 extends over 14 amino acids. The V end was cut by 1 base, the J end by 4 bases, with 8 bases between. About this clone: What it recognizes is unknown.

Assay: immunoSEQ multiplex PCR; the TCRdb copy retains only in-frame clones and omits some. The data show more than 150,000 clones, 90% to 95% seen once. Here the sequenced sample was peripheral blood, taken 28 days after the second AZD1222 dose. The TCR comes from an adult who received the AZD1222 COVID-19 vaccine. The rearrangement joins TRBV24-1 to TRBJ2-3; TRBD2 might be the D (5 bases). The CDR3 DNA reads as TGTGCCACCAGTGATTTAGGAGCGGCAGATACGCAGTATTTT. This encodes CATSDLGAADTQYF.